What follows are 21 T cell receptor beta chains derived from one specimen sequenced in a study of technical replicates of blood from several donors. The protocol was immunoSEQ multiplex PCR, while the TCRdb copy is restricted to in-frame clones and leaves out a portion. The top ten hold about 11% of the sample, which has about 15,000 clones, more than 75% seen once. The sample consisted of PBMCs. These receptors all come from a human donor in good health.

The chain has TRBV5-4 and TRBJ1-3; D gene ambiguous. V was shortened by 8 bases and J by 1 base, with 16 bases between the two germline ends. The CDR3 sequence is 15 residues long. Germline CDR1 reads SGHNT; CDR2 reads YYREEE (reference sequence). The CDR3 DNA sequence: TGTGCCAGTACGGGTGAGAATTGGTCTGGAAACACCATATATTTT. This encodes CASTGENWSGNTIYF.

The chain is built from TRBV5-1 and TRBJ2-1, with 7 bases matching TRBD2. Looked up from germline, CDR1 is SGHRS and CDR2 is YFSETQ. V lost 4 bases to trimming and J lost 6 bases; unmatched junction nucleotides: 10. CDR3 length: 15 residues. The CDR3 loop is CASSLGLRGSNEQFF. CDR3 bases: TGCGCCAGCAGCCTGGGACTACGGGGGAGCAATGAGCAGTTCTTC.

The genes are TRBV9 and TRBJ1-4; a weak D match, TRBD1 (5 bases). Germline V gives CDR1 SGDLS, CDR2 YYNGEE. CDR3 length: 18 residues. V was shortened by 4 bases and J by 0 bases, with 19 bases between the two germline ends. This CDR3 reads CASSRTLGADPTNEKLFF. The DNA of the CDR3 is TGTGCCAGCAGCCGAACCCTTGGGGCAGACCCAACTAATGAAAAACTGTTTTTT.

The V and J genes are TRBV7-6 and TRBJ2-7; the match to TRBD2 covers 8 bases. Per germline, CDR1 SGHVS and CDR2 FNYEAQ. This CDR3 is 14 amino acids long. The V segment lost 5 bases and the J segment 3 bases; nucleotides outside the gene matches: 6. CDR3 nucleotides: TGTGCCAGCAGCCCCCCCGCGGGAGGCTACGAGCAGTACTTC. Translated, it gives CASSPPAGGYEQYF.

The chain has TRBV20-1 and TRBJ2-7; the D is unclear. Trimming removed 5 bases from V and 7 bases from J, with 12 bases in between. CDR1 is DFQATT and CDR2 is SNEGSKA in the germline V gene (reference sequence). CDR3 length: 11 residues. The CDR3 protein is CSAFRAGEQYF. In DNA form, the CDR3 reads TGCAGTGCTTTCAGAGCCGGGGAGCAGTACTTC.

V gene TRBV19 combines with J gene TRBJ2-2, with 9 bases aligning to TRBD2. This CDR3 contains 17 residues. Trimming removed 6 bases from V and 3 bases from J; junction bases left unmatched: 11. Looked up from germline, CDR1 is LNHDA and CDR2 is SQIVND (reference sequence). The CDR3 loop is CASRGGRARIDTGELFF. The CDR3 DNA is TGTGCCAGTAGGGGCGGGAGGGCCCGGATCGACACCGGGGAGCTGTTTTTT.

This clone has a handful of counts. The V call is TRBV10-1, the J call TRBJ2-7; perhaps TRBD2 as D (6 bases). Per germline, CDR1 WNHNN and CDR2 SYGVQD (reference sequence). The CDR3 consists of 14 residues. Trimming shortened V by 8 bases and J by 2 bases, and 16 bases separated the two germline ends. The CDR3 sequence: CASGRTEATYEQYF. The CDR3 DNA reads as TGCGCCAGCGGGAGGACGGAGGCTACCTACGAGCAGTACTTC.

V usage is TRBV5-5 and J usage is TRBJ2-5; weak D call: TRBD2 (6 bases). Germline lookup yields CDR1 SGHKS and CDR2 YYEKEE (reference sequence). The CDR3 is made up of 14 amino acids. The V end was cut by 0 bases, the J end by 5 bases, with 11 bases between. CDR3 DNA sequence: TGTGCCAGCAGCTTGGGAACGGGGGTGGAGACCCAGTACTTC. Its protein is CASSLGTGVETQYF.

This chain uses TRBV2 with TRBJ2-2; D ambiguous. V lost 3 bases, J lost 6 bases, and 14 bases lay in between. Germline V lookup: CDR1 SNHLY, CDR2 FYNNEI. This CDR3 has 15 residues. CDR3 loop: CASSDAAVAPGELFF. Written as DNA, the CDR3 is TGTGCCAGCAGTGATGCGGCAGTGGCGCCCGGGGAGCTGTTTTTT.

Only one count was recorded for this clone. The rearrangement links TRBV2 to TRBJ1-2, with D possibly being TRBD1 (6 bases). This CDR3 comprises 15 residues. Germline CDR1 and CDR2: SNHLY and FYNNEI. V lost 1 base and J 4 bases, leaving 13 bases between the germline ends. This CDR3 reads CASSEGEQGFYGYTF. CDR3 DNA sequence: TGTGCCAGCAGTGAAGGAGAACAGGGCTTCTATGGCTACACCTTC.

This clone was recorded a few times. The rearrangement uses TRBV27 and TRBJ2-2; D is possibly TRBD1 (6 bases). Germline V CDR1 and CDR2: MNHEY, SMNVEV (reference sequence). This CDR3 spans 14 amino acids. The V and J ends lost 5 bases and 5 bases respectively, with 12 bases between them. As DNA, the CDR3 is TGTGCCAGCAGTACTCACACAGGGACCGGGGAGCTGTTTTTT. The encoded protein is CASSTHTGTGELFF.

This clone was seen once. The chain recombines TRBV6-1 with TRBJ1-6, with D tentatively TRBD1 (6 bases). This CDR3 contains 15 residues. Per germline, CDR1 MNHNS and CDR2 SASEGT. The V end was cut by 1 base, the J end by 5 bases, with 9 bases between. This CDR3 is CASSEGAGDNSPLHF. In nucleotides, the CDR3 is TGTGCCAGCAGTGAAGGGGCAGGGGATAATTCACCCCTCCACTTT.

The chain employs TRBV6-6 and TRBJ2-2, with D possibly being TRBD1 (5 bases). The germline CDR1 and CDR2 sequences are MNHNY and SVGAGI (reference sequence). There are 12 residues in the CDR3. The ends were cut back, 7 bases at V and 8 bases at J, with 11 bases in the middle. The CDR3 sequence: CASNHQGGELFF. In nucleotides, the CDR3 is TGTGCCAGCAACCACCAGGGTGGGGAGCTGTTTTTT.

The chain uses TRBV5-1 and TRBJ2-3, with D unresolved. V dropped 0 bases and J dropped 4 bases, with 9 bases sitting between them. The CDR3 loop spans 14 amino acids. Germline loops: CDR1 SGHRS, CDR2 YFSETQ. CDR3 residues: CASSLEPSPDTQYF. CDR3 in DNA: TGCGCCAGCAGCTTGGAGCCTAGTCCAGATACGCAGTATTTT.

The V and J genes are TRBV7-8 and TRBJ2-1, with 7 bases aligning to TRBD2. The V segment lost 5 bases and the J segment 8 bases; nucleotides outside the gene matches: 18. The CDR3 is made up of 17 amino acids. The germline gives CDR1 SGHVS, CDR2 FQNEAQ. The DNA for the CDR3 is TGTGCCAGCAGCGCACTTTATCCGGGACTAATCAAACATGAGCAGTTCTTC. Its protein is CASSALYPGLIKHEQFF. Variable domain in full (rest from reference TRBV7-8 and TRBJ2-1): GAGVSQSPRYKVAKRGQDVALRCDPISGHVSLFWYQQALGQGPEFLTYFQNEAQLDKSGLPSDRFFAERPEGSVSTLKIQRTQQEDSAVYLCASSALYPGLIKHEQFFGPGTRLTVL.

The rearrangement uses TRBV5-1 and TRBJ2-1; TRBD2 matches 9 bases. This CDR3 has 15 amino acids. CDR1 and CDR2 (germline): SGHRS, YFSETQ. The junction had 8 bases not matched to a gene; V was cut back by 3 bases and J by 7 bases. DNA for the CDR3: TGCGCCAGCAGCTCCGGGACTAGCACGGGGAATGAGCAGTTCTTC. Translating it yields CASSSGTSTGNEQFF.

This chain connects TRBV6-4 to TRBJ2-3, with 8 bases fitting TRBD2. Germline CDR1 MRHNA, CDR2 SNTAGT. V trimming: 7 bases; J trimming: 2 bases; junction bases outside the gene matches: 11. The CDR3 sequence is 16 residues long. The CDR3, as DNA: TGTGCCAGCATTGGGCGGGGGGTCATGAACACAGATACGCAGTATTTT. Protein: CASIGRGVMNTDTQYF.

The V and J genes are TRBV7-7 and TRBJ2-5; D is possibly TRBD2 (6 bases). CDR3 length equals 13 residues. Germline-derived CDR1 and CDR2 are SSHAT and FNYEAQ (reference sequence). With 1 base removed from V and 4 bases from J, the gap between germline ends came to 7 bases. CDR3 DNA sequence: TGTGCCAGCAGCTTAGTCGGGGGAGAGACCCAGTACTTC. Translating gives CASSLVGGETQYF.

This clone was detected once. The chain links TRBV27 to TRBJ2-7, with 8 positions matching TRBD1. Germline assignment: CDR1 MNHEY and CDR2 SMNVEV (reference sequence). The CDR3 totals 13 residues. Trimming cost V 6 bases and J 3 bases; bases outside gene matches: 4. In nucleotides, the CDR3 is TGTGCCAGCAGCCGACAGGGGCTCTACGAGCAGTACTTC. Amino acids: CASSRQGLYEQYF.

This clone occurred a few times. This sequence joins TRBV25-1 and TRBJ2-7; the D gene is possibly TRBD2 (5 bases). V lost 4 bases to trimming and J lost 3 bases, with 22 bases between them. The CDR3 is 17 amino acids. Germline CDR1 reads MGHDK; CDR2 reads SYGVNS. CDR3 protein: CASSGIALARGFYEQYF. CDR3 nucleotides: TGTGCCAGCAGTGGAATCGCGTTAGCGCGAGGATTCTACGAGCAGTACTTC.

The V call is TRBV19, the J call TRBJ2-7, with TRBD1 as a possible D gene (6 bases). CDR3 length equals 14 residues. Trimming left V 10 bases short and J 0 bases short, with 16 bases between. Germline loops: CDR1 LNHDA, CDR2 SQIVND (reference sequence). The DNA of the CDR3 is TGTGCCACTCGAAAGGGGACAACCTCCTACGAGCAGTACTTC. This gives the protein CATRKGTTSYEQYF.